This entry is about one TCR beta chain. Its specificity is not known. Likely unrecorded immune exposures existed in these nominally healthy donors. CDR1 and CDR2 (germline): SNHLY, FYNNEI. This CDR3 region has 11 residues. Trimming removed 5 bases from V and 13 bases from J, with 12 bases in between. The sample is drawn from a study of cytomegalovirus exposure and HLA in healthy donors. Study-wide background: Caucasian-associated ancestry cluster membership applied to approximately 84% of some 400 genotyped donors. Study results and caveats: There were three CMV-associated chains whose specificity for CMV antigens was confirmed in vitro.

In the PCR, 60 Vbeta and 13 Jbeta primers were used. TCRdb's copy holds only in-frame clones and misses some; the assay was immunoSEQ multiplex PCR. The sample holds 77,000 or so clones; about 71% are singletons and the top ten take roughly 7.2%. Source material: PBMCs. This sequence was found in a woman between 40 and 55 years old in good health and CMV-seronegative. The chain employs TRBV2 and TRBJ2-1; TRBD2 is a possible D gene (6 bases). The CDR3 DNA reads as TGTGCCAGCAGTCCTTCGGGGGTTCAGTTCTTC. Its protein product is CASSPSGVQFF.